These T cell receptor beta chains were read from a single sample in a study of human T cells and chemical hapten exposure. TCRdb analysed the RACE reads with MiXCR anew, one entry per CDR3 protein. Among approximately 370,000 distinct CDR3 sequences, 5.5% were seen once, and the ten largest hold around 8%. Specimen: whole blood, collected in connection with sensitization to the hapten diphenylcyclopropenone (DPC). The source of these receptors is a woman in her late teens or twenties with alopecia areata. Some clones in this sample may be carry-over from other donors' samples. Both conserved end residues are part of each CDR3.

v_gene	j_gene	len	CDR3aa
TRBV24-1	TRBJ1-5	13	CATSRGGNQPQHF
TRBV10-3	TRBJ2-1	14	CAIRKAGGHDEQFF
TRBV6-2/TRBV6-3	TRBJ2-3	15	CASSFSIGGRDTQYF
TRBV9	TRBJ1-6	14	CASSLGGGAGTLHF
TRBV6-5	TRBJ1-4	13	CASSYSIGEKLFF
TRBV7-9	TRBJ2-7	14	CASSPPARVNEQYF
TRBV27	TRBJ1-2	16	CASSPNRDRAGYGYTF
TRBV7-2	TRBJ1-2	12	CASSPAAGGYTF
TRBV7-2	TRBJ2-3	16	CASSSSLRGGGNTQYF
TRBV10-3	TRBJ1-1	16	CAISEPSGGLHTEAFF
TRBV7-2	TRBJ2-3	15	CASRSSRGSTDTQYF
TRBV29-1	TRBJ1-1	10	CSVVRDRAFF
TRBV7-9	TRBJ2-6	15	CASSLLGAEANVLTF
TRBV18	TRBJ1-5	15	CASSPNSDSNQPQHF
TRBV7-2	TRBJ2-3	16	CASSLSGAYRLDTQYF
TRBV27	TRBJ1-1	15	CASRKRQGRITEAFF
TRBV12-3/TRBV12-4	TRBJ1-5	12	CASQRDNQPQHF
TRBV5-4	TRBJ2-3	14	CASSSTGVADTHYF
TRBV7-2	TRBJ2-7	14	CASSLGPVPYEQYF
TRBV9	TRBJ1-3	13	CASSGHSGNTIYF
TRBV21-1	TRBJ1-1	14	CASSKDRAPSEAFF
TRBV9	TRBJ2-3	12	CASSKFTDTQYF
TRBV13	TRBJ1-2	15	CASNLRQPPFYDYTF
TRBV10-3	TRBJ2-1	16	CAISESDRGSYNEQFF
TRBV15	TRBJ1-5	17	CATSRVKPGQGQQPQHF
TRBV12-3/TRBV12-4	TRBJ1-5	13	CASSPRKNQPQHF
TRBV11-1	TRBJ1-5	13	CASSLTPHQPQHF
TRBV12-3/TRBV12-4	TRBJ2-7	14	CASSLAGGTREQYF
TRBV29-1	TRBJ2-7	14	CSVEKAGGGYEQYF
TRBV14	TRBJ2-7	13	CASSQEPPYEQYF
TRBV6-1	TRBJ2-2	15	CASRGQGAGTGELFF
TRBV4-2	TRBJ2-5	14	CASSQETSQETQYF
TRBV20-1	TRBJ1-6	14	CSARDIRTNSPLHF
TRBV20-1	TRBJ1-5	15	CSARVNRVGNQPQHF
TRBV2	TRBJ2-1	13	CASGHDSYNEQFF
TRBV7-9	TRBJ2-7	16	CASSLLRSGRAREQYF
TRBV5-1	TRBJ2-1	18	CASSLGISGTGAYNEQFF
TRBV10-3	TRBJ1-1	13	CATTGQVNTEAFF
TRBV20-1	TRBJ2-3	17	CSALGLAGVQGTDTQYF
TRBV10-3	TRBJ1-5	17	CAISETTGADSNQPQHF
TRBV6-6	TRBJ1-5	14	CASRGRQGNQPQHF
TRBV29-1	TRBJ1-4	14	CSVLSPATNEKLFF
TRBV12-3/TRBV12-4	TRBJ1-2	14	CASSLVTASYGYTF
TRBV20-1	TRBJ2-7	13	CSAREDGEGEQYF